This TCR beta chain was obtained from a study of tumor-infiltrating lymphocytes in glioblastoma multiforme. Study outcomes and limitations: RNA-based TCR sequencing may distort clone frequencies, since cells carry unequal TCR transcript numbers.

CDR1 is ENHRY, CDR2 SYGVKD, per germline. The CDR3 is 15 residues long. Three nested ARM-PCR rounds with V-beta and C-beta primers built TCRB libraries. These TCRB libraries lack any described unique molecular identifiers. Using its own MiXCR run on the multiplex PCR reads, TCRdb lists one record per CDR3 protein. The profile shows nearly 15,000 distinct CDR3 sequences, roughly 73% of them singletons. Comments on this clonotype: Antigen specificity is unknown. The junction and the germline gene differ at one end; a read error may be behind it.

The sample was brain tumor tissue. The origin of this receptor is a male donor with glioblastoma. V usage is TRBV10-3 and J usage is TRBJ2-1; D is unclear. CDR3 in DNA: TGTGCCATCAGCAACCGGGTATTCGGTAGTGGTGAGCAATTCTTC. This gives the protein CAISNRVFGSGEQFF.